This TCR beta chain was obtained from a study of cytotoxic CD8 clonotypes in ibrutinib-treated CLL. PBMCs that had been cryopreserved were the source of approximately 2 micrograms of genomic DNA for TCR beta libraries. The targeted sequencing depth was 1 in 200,000 to 1 in 1 million T cells. Produced via immunoSEQ multiplex PCR; TCRdb's table is partial and in-frame only. The data show about 200,000 clones, with nearly 80% seen just once and 9.5% to 12% held by the top ten. Between the trimmed V and J ends, which lost 0 bases and 8 bases, there was a span of 9 bases. The CDR3 is 13 amino acids. Germline-derived CDR1 and CDR2 are SGHRS and YFSETQ.

V and J are TRBV5-1 and TRBJ2-1; weak D call: TRBD2 (6 bases). This TCR came from a human donor with chronic lymphocytic leukemia. The sequenced sample was PBMCs, obtained after 12 months of ibrutinib treatment. Here the CDR3 reads CASSLVGGDEQFF. DNA for the CDR3: TGCGCCAGCAGCTTGGTTGGCGGGGATGAGCAGTTCTTC.